This T cell receptor (beta chain) was obtained from a study of shared clonotypes between healthy human individuals. V gave up 6 bases and J gave up 0 bases, with 21 bases separating them. This CDR3 region has 18 residues. Germline V gene data show CDR1 as LNHDA and CDR2 as SQIVND (reference sequence). Data came from immunoSEQ multiplex PCR; TCRdb stores just in-frame clones and leaves some out. The sample contains around 600,000 clones, 97% of which appear only once. The rearrangement links TRBV19 to TRBJ2-4; maybe TRBD1 (6 bases). The TCR comes from a woman under 40 in good health. Sequenced: naive CD4+ T cells sorted from blood. Sample subset: CD45RA+ positively selected. CDR3 in amino acids: CASSPTGSYALAKNIQYF. The CDR3 DNA sequence: TGTGCCAGTAGCCCCACAGGGAGCTATGCCCTAGCCAAAAACATTCAGTACTTC.